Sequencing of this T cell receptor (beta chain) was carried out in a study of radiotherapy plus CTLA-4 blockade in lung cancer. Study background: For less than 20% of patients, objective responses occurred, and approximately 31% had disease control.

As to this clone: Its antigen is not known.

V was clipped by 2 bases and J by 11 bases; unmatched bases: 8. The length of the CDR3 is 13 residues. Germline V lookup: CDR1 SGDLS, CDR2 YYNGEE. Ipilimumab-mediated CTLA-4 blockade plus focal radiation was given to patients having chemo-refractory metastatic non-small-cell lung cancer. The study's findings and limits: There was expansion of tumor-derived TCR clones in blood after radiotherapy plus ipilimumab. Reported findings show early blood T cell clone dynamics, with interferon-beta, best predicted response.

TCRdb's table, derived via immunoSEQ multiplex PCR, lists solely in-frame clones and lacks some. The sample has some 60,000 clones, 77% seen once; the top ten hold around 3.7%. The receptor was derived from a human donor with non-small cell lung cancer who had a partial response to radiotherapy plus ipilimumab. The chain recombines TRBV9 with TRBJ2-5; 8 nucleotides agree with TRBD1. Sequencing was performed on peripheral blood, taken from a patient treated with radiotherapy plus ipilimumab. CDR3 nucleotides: TGTGCCAGCAGCGTGGAGGACAGGGCTCGGCAGTACTTC. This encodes CASSVEDRARQYF.